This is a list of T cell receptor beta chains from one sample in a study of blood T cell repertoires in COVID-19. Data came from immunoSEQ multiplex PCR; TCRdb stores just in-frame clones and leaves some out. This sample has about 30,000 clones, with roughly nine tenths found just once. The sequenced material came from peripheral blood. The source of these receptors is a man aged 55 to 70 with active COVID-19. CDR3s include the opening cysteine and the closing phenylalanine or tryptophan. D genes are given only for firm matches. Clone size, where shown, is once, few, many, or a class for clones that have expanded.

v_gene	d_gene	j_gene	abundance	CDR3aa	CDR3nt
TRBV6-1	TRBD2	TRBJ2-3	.	CASSDVSGGTDTQYF	TGTGCCAGCAGTGACGTTAGCGGGGGCACAGATACGCAGTATTTT
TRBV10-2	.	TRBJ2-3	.	CASGLRGNTQYF	TGCGCCAGCGGGCTCAGGGGTAATACGCAGTATTTT
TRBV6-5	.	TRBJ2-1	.	CASSYGGYYNEQFF	TGTGCCAGCAGTTACGGGGGGTATTACAATGAGCAGTTCTTC
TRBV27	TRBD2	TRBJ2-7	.	CASSPPPGSGGLYEQYF	TGTGCCAGCAGTCCACCTCCAGGGAGCGGGGGGCTCTACGAGCAGTACTTC
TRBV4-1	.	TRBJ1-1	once	CASSQGSIRLTGLNTEAFF	TGCGCCAGCAGCCAGGGGAGCATTCGGCTTACAGGGTTGAACACTGAGGCTTTCTTT
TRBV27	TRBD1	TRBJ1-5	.	CASRDQGEPQHF	TGTGCCAGCAGGGATCAGGGGGAGCCCCAGCATTTT
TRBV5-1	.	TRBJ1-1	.	CASSLRQVGTEAFF	TGCGCCAGCAGCTTGCGACAGGTCGGAACTGAAGCTTTCTTT
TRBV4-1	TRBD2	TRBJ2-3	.	CASSLGTSGVTDTQYF	TGCGCCAGCAGCTTGGGGACTAGCGGGGTCACAGATACGCAGTATTTT
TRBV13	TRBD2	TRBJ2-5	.	CASSLRPTGTSGGPGETQYF	TGTGCCAGCAGCCTCCGGCCTACTGGGACTAGCGGGGGCCCCGGGGAGACCCAGTACTTC
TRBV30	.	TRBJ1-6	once	CAWAPWGGVRTPLHF	TGTGCCTGGGCACCTTGGGGGGGAGTTAGGACACCCCTCCACTTT
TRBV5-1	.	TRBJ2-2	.	CASSARGTANTGELFF	TGCGCCAGCAGCGCCCGGGGGACAGCGAACACCGGGGAGCTGTTTTTT
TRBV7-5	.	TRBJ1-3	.	CARSWGSCRSSGNTIYF	TGTGCCAGAAGTTGGGGCTCCTGCAGAAGCTCTGGAAACACCATATATTTT
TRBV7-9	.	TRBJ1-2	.	CASSSRVGDYGYTF	TGTGCCAGCAGTTCCAGGGTTGGCGACTATGGCTACACCTTC
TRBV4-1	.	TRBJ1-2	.	CASSSSSGGNYGYTF	TGCGCCAGCAGTTCTTCATCGGGGGGAAACTATGGCTACACCTTC
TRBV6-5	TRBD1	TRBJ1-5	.	CASRDRGHQPQHF	TGTGCCAGCAGGGACAGGGGCCACCAGCCCCAGCATTTT
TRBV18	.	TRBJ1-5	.	CASSPQPLTGQPQHF	TGTGCCAGCTCACCGCAACCCTTAACGGGTCAGCCCCAGCATTTT
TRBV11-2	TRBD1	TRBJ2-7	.	CASSNADRGEYEQYF	TGTGCCAGCAGCAATGCGGACAGGGGGGAGTACGAGCAGTACTTC
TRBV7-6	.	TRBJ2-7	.	CASSSLAGRGHYEQYF	TGTGCCAGCAGCTCATTAGCGGGCAGGGGGCATTACGAGCAGTACTTC
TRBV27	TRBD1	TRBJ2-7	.	CASSIADRATHEQYF	TGTGCCAGCAGCATAGCGGACAGGGCCACCCACGAGCAGTACTTC
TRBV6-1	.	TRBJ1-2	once	CASSEAGGPSGYTF	TGTGCCAGCAGTGAAGCGGGAGGACCGTCAGGCTACACCTTC
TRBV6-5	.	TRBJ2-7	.	CASMENGGYEQYF	TGTGCCAGCATGGAAAACGGCGGCTACGAGCAGTACTTC
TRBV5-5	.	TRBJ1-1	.	CASSSRDTHREAFF	TGTGCCAGCAGCTCCCGGGACACCCACCGGGAAGCTTTCTTT
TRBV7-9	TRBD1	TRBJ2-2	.	CASSFPRRPGQGSVGELFF	TGTGCCAGCAGCTTCCCTAGGAGACCGGGACAGGGCTCCGTCGGGGAGCTGTTTTTT
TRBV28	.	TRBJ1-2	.	CASRDLRDSFLTF	TGTGCCAGCAGGGACCTCCGGGACTCCTTCCTCACCTTC